Each of the 22 T cell receptor beta chains below was sequenced from the same sample in a study of quantifying T cell responses using KT2 cells. Background on the study: Reverse transcription used primers in the TCR alpha and beta constant regions.

A single-stranded UMI oligo with SP2 sequence was ligated to cDNA 3' ends. First-round PCR used 3 to 4 cycles and beta primers RC1.1 and RC1.2 covering TRBC1 and TRBC2. One entry per CDR3 protein results from TCRdb running MiXCR on the UMI-ligation and nested PCR reads. Of just under 50,000 distinct CDR3 sequences in the sample, roughly 10% were seen once. Sequenced sample: PBMCs spiked with cells of the T cell clone KT2. These receptors all come from a human donor.

The CDR3 here is CASSYSAQAQGSSPLHF. CDR3 coding DNA: TGTGCCAGCAGTTACTCGGCCCAGGCCCAGGGATCCTCACCCCTCCACTTT. This chain links TRBV6-5 with TRBJ1-6; D may be TRBD1 (5 bases). The germline CDR1 and CDR2 sequences are MNHEY and SVGAGI. The CDR3 has 17 residues. The ends were cut back, 0 bases at V and 10 bases at J, with 19 bases in the middle.

This chain uses TRBV2 with TRBJ2-7; D is uncertain. This CDR3 has 12 amino acids. V was pared by 3 bases and J by 3 bases, with 6 bases between. From germline, CDR1 is SNHLY and CDR2 FYNNEI. The CDR3 region has the DNA TGTGCCAGCAGTGATGAGTACTACGAGCAGTACTTC. Protein product: CASSDEYYEQYF. Together with reference TRBV2 and TRBJ2-7, the CDR3 gives the full variable domain: EPEVTQTPSHQVTQMGQEVILRCVPISNHLYFYWYRQILGQKVEFLVSFYNNEISEKSEIFDDQFSVERPDGSNFTLKIRSTKLEDSAMYFCASSDEYYEQYFGPGTRLTVT.

The chain recombines TRBV5-1 with TRBJ1-1, with D maybe TRBD1 (5 bases). Trimming shortened V by 1 base and J by 4 bases, and 11 bases separated the two germline ends. CDR3 length: 14 residues. Germline V gene sequence: CDR1 SGHRS, CDR2 YFSETQ. Here the CDR3 reads CASSLSGRGTEAFF. CDR3 in DNA: TGCGCCAGCAGCTTGTCCGGGAGGGGCACTGAAGCTTTCTTT.

This clonotype came up a few times. This chain uses TRBV15 with TRBJ1-6, with 8 bases that match TRBD1. CDR3 length: 14 amino acids. CDR1 is LNHNV and CDR2 is YYDKDF in the germline V gene (reference sequence). V trimming: 4 bases; J trimming: 9 bases; junction bases outside the gene matches: 5. The CDR3 nucleotides read TGTGCCACCAGCAAGCGGACAGGGAGTTCACCCCTCCACTTT. This translates into CATSKRTGSSPLHF.

This clonotype was picked up a small number of times. The gene calls are TRBV19 and TRBJ1-2; 10 bases align to TRBD1. The CDR3 has 15 amino acids. V lost 3 bases to trimming and J lost 7 bases; unmatched junction nucleotides: 8. Germline CDR1 LNHDA, CDR2 SQIVND (reference sequence). CDR3 amino acids: CASSMRRQGASGYTF. The CDR3 DNA follows: TGTGCCAGTAGTATGAGGAGACAGGGGGCGAGTGGCTACACCTTC.

This clonotype was counted ten times or more. V usage is TRBV7-9 and J usage is TRBJ2-7; possible D gene TRBD1, 6 bases. Germline CDR1 SEHNR, CDR2 FQNEAQ (reference sequence). The V and J ends lost 2 bases and 0 bases respectively, with 11 bases between them. The CDR3 runs 15 residues. This CDR3 reads CASSLTGHNSYEQYF. The CDR3 DNA reads TGTGCCAGCAGCTTAACGGGACACAACTCCTACGAGCAGTACTTC.

The chain uses TRBV2 and TRBJ1-6; D remains unclear. Germline-derived CDR1 and CDR2 are SNHLY and FYNNEI. This CDR3 is built from 13 residues. Trimming removed 2 bases from V and 10 bases from J, with 9 bases in between. This chain's CDR3 is CASSEWTTSPLHF. The CDR3 DNA sequence: TGTGCCAGCAGTGAATGGACCACATCACCCCTCCACTTT.

The gene calls are TRBV5-4 and TRBJ1-1; D not certain. Trimming took 0 bases from V and 4 from J, leaving 13 bases between them. The CDR3 length is 15 residues. In germline, CDR1 is SGHNT, CDR2 YYREEE (reference sequence). The CDR3 DNA reads TGTGCCAGCAGCTTGGCCAAGGGAGGTGGCACTGAAGCTTTCTTT. Amino acid sequence: CASSLAKGGGTEAFF.

This clonotype was observed a few times. The chain is built from TRBV10-3 and TRBJ1-4, with a possible D match to TRBD1 (5 bases). From germline, CDR1 is ENHRY and CDR2 SYGVKD. The CDR3 spans 14 residues. V was trimmed by 5 bases and J by 6 bases, leaving 13 bases between them. The CDR3 sequence: CAISNSGLDEKLFF. Written as DNA, the CDR3 is TGTGCCATCAGTAACTCAGGGTTGGATGAAAAACTGTTTTTT.

In its sample, this clonotype was seen many times. J is TRBJ2-7 and V is TRBV6-2 or TRBV6-3; D not certain. CDR1 is MNHEY and CDR2 is SVGEGT in the germline V gene. The ends were cut back, 4 bases at V and 2 bases at J, with 3 bases in the middle. The CDR3 is made up of 11 amino acids. In DNA form, the CDR3 reads TGTGCCAGCAGTTCGGCCTACGAGCAGTACTTC. Encoded protein: CASSSAYEQYF.

The table lists this clonotype with a few counts. J is TRBJ1-2 and V is TRBV18; D remains ambiguous. Between the trimmed V and J ends, which lost 1 base and 2 bases, there was a span of 14 bases. The CDR3 consists of 16 residues. CDR1 KGHSH and CDR2 LQKENI come from the germline V gene. The CDR3 sequence: CASSPRETYDNYGYTF. CDR3 DNA sequence: TGTGCCAGCTCACCACGTGAGACATATGACAACTATGGCTACACCTTC.

This clonotype was observed a handful of times. V gene TRBV20-1 combines with J gene TRBJ1-1; D unresolved. This CDR3 has 16 residues. The germline V gene has CDR1 DFQATT and CDR2 SNEGSKA (reference sequence). V dropped 0 bases and J dropped 0 bases, with 14 bases sitting between them. The CDR3 DNA reads as TGCAGTGCTAGAGATCAGTCGTTGGGAGTGAACACTGAAGCTTTCTTT. It encodes CSARDQSLGVNTEAFF.

In its sample, this clonotype ranks as medium-sized. The genes are TRBV29-1 and TRBJ2-2; 8 bases fit TRBD1. Losses at the gene ends were 4 bases for V and 0 bases for J; bases not matched to a gene: 1. The CDR3 consists of 14 residues. In germline, CDR1 is SQVTM, CDR2 ANQGSEA. CDR3 sequence (DNA): TGCAGCGTTGGGACAGGGCCGAACACCGGGGAGCTGTTTTTT. Protein product: CSVGTGPNTGELFF.

The rearrangement joins TRBV5-1 to TRBJ1-6; 7 bases agree with TRBD1. Germline V gene lookup returns CDR1 SGHRS and CDR2 YFSETQ. This CDR3 region has 15 residues. V lost 6 bases, J lost 10 bases, and 13 bases stayed unmatched. CDR3 loop: CASKESQGVRSPLHF. The CDR3 DNA sequence: TGCGCCAGCAAGGAATCGCAGGGGGTCCGCTCACCCCTCCACTTT.

The rearrangement uses TRBV6-1 and TRBJ1-1; D is undetermined. V gave up 0 bases and J gave up 0 bases, with 5 bases separating them. This CDR3 spans 14 amino acids. Germline values: CDR1 MNHNS, CDR2 SASEGT. CDR3 sequence reads: CASSEARLNTEAFF. The CDR3 DNA reads as TGTGCCAGCAGTGAAGCGCGTCTGAACACTGAAGCTTTCTTT.

This clonotype was detected only a few times. The chain carries TRBV30 and TRBJ2-5; D unresolved. V dropped 1 base and J dropped 4 bases, with 4 bases sitting between them. The CDR3 length is 11 residues. CDR1 is GTSNPN, CDR2 SVGIG, per germline (reference sequence). For the CDR3, the DNA is TGTGCCTGGAGTGGAGGAGAGACCCAGTACTTC. As protein: CAWSGGETQYF.

This clonotype has at least ten counts. The chain is built from TRBV6-1 and TRBJ1-6; TRBD1 matches 8 bases. The CDR3 is made up of 15 amino acids. Germline loops: CDR1 MNHNS, CDR2 SASEGT. J gave up 5 bases and V 2 bases, and 2 bases lay outside the gene matches. The CDR3: CASSEQGADNSPLHF. The DNA for the CDR3 is TGTGCCAGCAGTGAACAGGGGGCCGATAATTCACCCCTCCACTTT.

The rearrangement joins TRBV6-1 to TRBJ2-3; D tentatively fits TRBD1 or TRBD2 (6 bases each). CDR1 and CDR2 (germline): MNHNS, SASEGT. Trimming removed 3 bases from V and 5 bases from J, with 12 bases in between. There are 14 residues in the CDR3. The CDR3 protein is CASSEGGHRDTQYF. As DNA, the CDR3 is TGTGCCAGCAGTGAGGGGGGACATCGAGATACGCAGTATTTT.

The chain has TRBV4-2 and TRBJ2-5; TRBD2 matches 9 bases. V lost 4 bases to trimming and J lost 1 base; unmatched junction nucleotides: 4. The germline V gene encodes CDR1 LGHNA and CDR2 YNFKEQ. This CDR3 has 15 residues. The CDR3, as DNA: TGTGCCAGCAGCCCTAGCGGGACTACCCAAGAGACCCAGTACTTC. Translating gives CASSPSGTTQETQYF.

This clonotype was recorded many times. The J gene is TRBJ2-3, the V gene TRBV29-1; 10 bases fit TRBD2. Germline V gene sequence: CDR1 SQVTM, CDR2 ANQGSEA. V lost 6 bases and J lost 4; bases outside the gene matches: 13. The CDR3 contains 16 residues. CDR3 nucleotides: TGCAGCGTAAGCGGGAGGGCGCAAGGGGGCCCAGATACGCAGTATTTT. Translated, it gives CSVSGRAQGGPDTQYF.

This clonotype was seen repeatedly, ten times or more. The V call is TRBV14, the J call TRBJ2-1; the D is unclear. The CDR3 is 15 amino acids. Germline V gene lookup returns CDR1 SGHDN and CDR2 FVKESK. Trimming left V 0 bases short and J 2 bases short, with 8 bases between. CDR3 in DNA: TGTGCCAGCAGCCAAGATCGGCGAACCTACAATGAGCAGTTCTTC. It is translated as CASSQDRRTYNEQFF.

This clonotype was recorded many times. J is TRBJ2-2 and V is TRBV20-1; TRBD2 matches at 14 bases. This CDR3 spans 15 amino acids. V gave up 5 bases and J gave up 6 bases; unmatched junction bases: 5. CDR1 DFQATT and CDR2 SNEGSKA come from the germline V gene (reference sequence). CDR3 DNA sequence: TGCAGTGCTCTTCGACTAGCGGGGGGGCCCGGGGAGCTGTTTTTT. Protein: CSALRLAGGPGELFF.